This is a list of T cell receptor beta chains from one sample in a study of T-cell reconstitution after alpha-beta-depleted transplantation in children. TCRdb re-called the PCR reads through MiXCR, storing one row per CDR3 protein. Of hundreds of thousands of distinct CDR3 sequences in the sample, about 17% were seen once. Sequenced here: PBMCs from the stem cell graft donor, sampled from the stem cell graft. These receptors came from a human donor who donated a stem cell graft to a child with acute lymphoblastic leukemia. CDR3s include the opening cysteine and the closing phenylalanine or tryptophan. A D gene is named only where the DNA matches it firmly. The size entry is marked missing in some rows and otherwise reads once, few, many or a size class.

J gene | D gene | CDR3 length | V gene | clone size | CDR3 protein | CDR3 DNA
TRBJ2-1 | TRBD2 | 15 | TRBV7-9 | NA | CASSAGTSGKHEQFF | TGTGCCAGCAGCGCCGGGACTAGCGGGAAACATGAGCAGTTCTTC
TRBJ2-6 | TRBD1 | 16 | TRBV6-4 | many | CASSGTEFSGANVLTF | TGTGCCAGCAGCGGGACAGAATTCTCTGGGGCCAACGTCCTGACTTTC
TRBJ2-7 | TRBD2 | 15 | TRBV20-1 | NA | CSALVAGGRSYEQYF | TGCAGTGCTTTAGTAGCGGGAGGTCGATCCTACGAGCAGTACTTC
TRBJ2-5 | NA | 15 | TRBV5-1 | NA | CASSLVSGSGETQYF | TGCGCCAGCAGCTTGGTCTCGGGATCTGGGGAGACCCAGTACTTC
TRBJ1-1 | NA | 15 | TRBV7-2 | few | CASSLGYRQDRGAFF | TGTGCCAGCAGCCTAGGTTATAGACAGGACCGGGGAGCTTTCTTT
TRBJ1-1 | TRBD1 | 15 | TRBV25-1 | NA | CASSDSWAGGTEAFF | TGTGCCAGCAGTGATTCTTGGGCAGGGGGTACTGAAGCTTTCTTT
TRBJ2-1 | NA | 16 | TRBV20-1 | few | CSARDFAGLGYNEQFF | TGCAGTGCTAGAGATTTTGCGGGACTGGGGTACAATGAGCAGTTCTTC
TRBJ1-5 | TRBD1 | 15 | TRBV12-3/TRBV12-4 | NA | CASTKGQGSNQPQHF | TGTGCCAGCACCAAGGGACAGGGGAGCAATCAGCCCCAGCATTTT
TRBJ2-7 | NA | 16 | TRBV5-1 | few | CASSLEPWAEGYEQYF | TGCGCCAGCAGCTTGGAGCCCTGGGCGGAGGGTTACGAGCAGTACTTC
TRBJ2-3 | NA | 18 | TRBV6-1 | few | CASAGAAGLGSSTDTQYF | TGTGCCAGCGCAGGGGCTGCCGGTTTAGGGTCTAGCACAGATACGCAGTATTTT
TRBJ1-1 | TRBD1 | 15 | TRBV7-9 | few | CASSFYGTAVTEAFF | TGTGCCAGCAGCTTTTACGGGACAGCCGTCACTGAAGCTTTCTTT
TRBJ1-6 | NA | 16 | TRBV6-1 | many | CASRIGDRIYNSPLHF | TGTGCCAGCAGAATAGGGGACCGGATATATAATTCACCCCTCCACTTT
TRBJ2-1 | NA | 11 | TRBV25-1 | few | CASSEITEQFF | TGTGCCAGCAGTGAGATTACTGAGCAGTTCTTC
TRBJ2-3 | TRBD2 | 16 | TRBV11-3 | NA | CASSLSPTSGADTQYF | TGTGCCAGCAGCTTATCTCCAACTAGCGGGGCAGATACGCAGTATTTT
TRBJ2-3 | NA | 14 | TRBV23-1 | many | CASSQRDSTDTQYF | TGCGCCAGCAGTCAGAGGGACTCCACAGATACGCAGTATTTT
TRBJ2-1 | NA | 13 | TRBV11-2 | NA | CASSSWTINEQFF | TGTGCCAGCAGCTCCTGGACTATAAATGAGCAGTTCTTC
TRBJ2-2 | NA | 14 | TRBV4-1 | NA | CASSPVLPTGELFF | TGCGCCAGCAGCCCCGTCCTGCCCACCGGGGAGCTGTTTTTT
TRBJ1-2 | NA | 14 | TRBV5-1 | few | CASSALGESYGYTF | TGCGCCAGCAGTGCGCTTGGGGAATCTTATGGCTACACCTTC
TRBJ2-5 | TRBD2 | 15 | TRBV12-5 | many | CASGPGTSGRETQYF | TGTGCTAGTGGTCCAGGGACTAGCGGGAGAGAGACCCAGTACTTC
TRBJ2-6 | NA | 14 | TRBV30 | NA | CAWSAGTGANVLTF | TGTGCCTGGAGTGCGGGGACTGGGGCCAACGTCCTGACTTTC
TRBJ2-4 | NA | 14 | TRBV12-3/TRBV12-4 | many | CASSLILAKNIQYF | TGTGCCAGCAGTTTGATCCTAGCCAAAAACATTCAGTACTTC
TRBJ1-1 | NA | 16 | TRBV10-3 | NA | CAISEHVGQGNTEAFF | TGTGCCATCAGTGAACACGTCGGGCAGGGGAACACTGAAGCTTTCTTT
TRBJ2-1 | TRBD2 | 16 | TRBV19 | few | CASSIVGAGGINEQFF | TGTGCCAGTAGTATAGTTGGAGCGGGAGGCATCAATGAGCAGTTCTTC
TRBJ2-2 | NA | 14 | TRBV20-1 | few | CSASREIDTGELFF | TGCAGTGCTAGTCGGGAAATCGACACCGGGGAGCTGTTTTTT
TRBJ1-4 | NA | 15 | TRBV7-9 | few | CASSWGGRTNEKLFF | TGTGCCAGCAGCTGGGGCGGAAGGACTAATGAAAAACTGTTTTTT
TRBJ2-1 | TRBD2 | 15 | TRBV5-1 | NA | CASSFEPSGNNEQFF | TGCGCCAGCAGCTTCGAGCCCAGCGGGAACAATGAGCAGTTCTTC
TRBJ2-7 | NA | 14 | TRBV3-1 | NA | CASSQDPSSYEQYF | TGTGCCAGCAGCCAAGATCCCTCTTCCTACGAGCAGTACTTC
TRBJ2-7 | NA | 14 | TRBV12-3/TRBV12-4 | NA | CASSPQEGVYEQYF | TGTGCCAGCAGTCCCCAGGAGGGGGTCTACGAGCAGTACTTC
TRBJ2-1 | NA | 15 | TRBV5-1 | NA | CASSLVLSANNEQFF | TGCGCCAGCAGCTTGGTACTTAGCGCGAACAATGAGCAGTTCTTC
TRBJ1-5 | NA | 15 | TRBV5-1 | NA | CASSLSEPGRQPQHF | TGCGCCAGCAGCTTGAGTGAGCCCGGTCGTCAGCCCCAGCATTTT